A selection of T cell receptor beta chains follows, all from one sample in a study of blood T cell repertoires in COVID-19. Profiling relied on immunoSEQ multiplex PCR, and the TCRdb table lists in-frame clones only, not all of them. This sample yields 100,000 to 150,000 clones, of which over 70% are seen a single time; 3.5% to 4% belongs to the top ten. Sequenced input: peripheral blood. The receptors stem from a woman aged 45-59 years with acute or convalescent COVID-19. Each CDR3 is given with its conserved first and last residue. A D gene is named only where the DNA matches it firmly. The size of a clone is reported for some rows only, either as once, few or many, or as a class for expanded clones.

J: TRBJ1-5
size: few
D: -
V: TRBV6-6
length: 13
CDR3: CASHFQQGQPQHF
DNA: TGTGCCAGCCATTTCCAACAGGGTCAGCCCCAGCATTTT

J: TRBJ2-6
size: -
D: TRBD1
V: TRBV11-2
length: 19
CDR3: CASSLRTGQGTSGANVLTF
DNA: TGTGCCAGCAGCTTAAGGACGGGACAGGGGACCTCTGGGGCCAACGTCCTGACTTTC

J: TRBJ2-1
size: -
D: TRBD2
V: TRBV19
length: 15
CDR3: CASRLAGVRGNEQFF
DNA: TGTGCCAGTAGATTAGCGGGGGTACGAGGCAATGAGCAGTTCTTC

J: TRBJ1-2
size: -
D: -
V: TRBV16
length: 14
CDR3: CASTPPRVGYGYTF
DNA: TGTGCCAGCACGCCGCCCAGGGTTGGATATGGCTACACCTTC

J: TRBJ1-5
size: -
D: -
V: TRBV15
length: 15
CDR3: CATSRGGREYQPQHF
DNA: TGTGCCACCAGCAGAGGGGGGAGGGAATATCAGCCCCAGCATTTT

J: TRBJ1-1
size: -
D: -
V: TRBV6-5
length: 14
CDR3: CASTRNGGSGEAFF
DNA: TGTGCCAGCACCCGTAATGGGGGGTCGGGTGAAGCTTTCTTT

J: TRBJ2-1
size: -
D: -
V: TRBV15
length: 16
CDR3: CATSRDLGSSYNEQFF
DNA: TGTGCCACCAGCAGAGATTTGGGGAGCTCCTACAATGAGCAGTTCTTC

J: TRBJ2-7
size: -
D: -
V: TRBV11-2
length: 13
CDR3: CASSLEAAGEQYF
DNA: TGTGCCAGCAGCTTAGAGGCCGCCGGGGAGCAGTACTTC

J: TRBJ2-5
size: -
D: -
V: TRBV19
length: 13
CDR3: CASSMGGVETQYF
DNA: TGTGCCAGTAGTATGGGCGGGGTAGAGACCCAGTACTTC

J: TRBJ2-1
size: -
D: TRBD2
V: TRBV28
length: 17
CDR3: CASSLLWRLAGGNEQFF
DNA: TGTGCCAGCAGTTTACTATGGCGGCTAGCGGGGGGCAATGAGCAGTTCTTC

J: TRBJ1-4
size: -
D: -
V: TRBV5-8
length: 13
CDR3: CASSPSRHEKLFF
DNA: TGTGCCAGCAGCCCAAGCAGACACGAAAAACTGTTTTTT